This T cell receptor beta chain was captured by sequencing in a study of Ad26.COV2.S vaccination and SARS-CoV-2 variants (TCRdb year 2021). Describing the broader study: Vaccine-arm donors came from COV1001, a multicentre, randomized, double-blind, placebo-controlled phase I-IIa trial of Ad26.COV2.S in healthy adults. Sequencing of the TCRbeta repertoire served to evaluate the specificity and breadth of SARS-CoV-2-reactive T cell receptors following Ad26.COV2.S vaccination. Trial participants were randomized into five groups of five: low-dose or high-dose Ad26.COV2.S given once or twice, or placebo on both occasions. A total of approximately 30 samples were included in the TCR-sequenced set, comprising about 20 Ad26.COV2.S vaccine recipients, 5 placebo recipients and 8 SARS-CoV-2 convalescent individuals. Investigators remained blinded to trial group allocation during experiments and outcome assessment. Ad26.COV2.S was administered intramuscularly at 5 x 10^10 or 1 x 10^11 viral particles, either as a single shot or as two shots given 56 days apart.

Findings and caveats that apply to the study as a whole: Non-spike TCR breadth was comparable between vaccine and placebo recipients, consistent with the vaccine containing only spike. Substantial breadth of spike-specific CD8+ and CD4+ T cell responses was reported after vaccination. The authors noted that the TCR breadth and depth analyses may have underestimated total T cell responses. Compared with placebo recipients, Ad26.COV2.S recipients showed higher spike-specific TCR breadth (P = 0.0014). The study was not powered for comparison of responses between vaccine doses or regimens.

The immunoSEQ Assay was the method used to sequence TCRbeta CDR3 regions. After extraction, genomic DNA underwent amplification by bias-controlled multiplex PCR, followed by high-throughput sequencing. The source study handled its data this way. To quantify the absolute abundance of every unique TCRbeta CDR3 region, sequences were collapsed and filtered. Usable DNA was measured by amplifying reference genes present in all nucleated cells, and TCRbeta template counts were normalized to that usable DNA to estimate T cell fraction. Repertoire TCRs were annotated as SARS-CoV-2-specific when V gene, CDR3 amino acid sequence and J gene were exactly matched to a known reactive TCR set. The reference SARS-CoV-2 TCR set was derived from MIRA and filtered for enrichment in COVID-19-positive ImmuneCODE repertoires, a step that removed public or cross-reactive TCRs. Drawing on the MIRA antigens, annotated TCRs were analysed further at the level of specific ORF or position within ORF. Breadth was defined as the number of annotated unique rearrangements divided by the total number of unique productive rearrangements, and depth was defined as the summed frequency of the annotated unique rearrangements. Group comparisons of TCR breadth used two-sided Wilcoxon rank-sum tests. The clones in this table, taken by TCRdb from immuneACCESS, are in-frame only. Not every clone is retained; where verified, under half of the shortfall comes from an unresolved V gene, and the cause of the rest is unknown. The DNA was the basis for D and trimming; V, J and clone size are from that table. Recorded for this sample are some 320,000 clones; around 85% of them occurred a single time. Around 2.2% of the sample lies in the top ten.

In the paper's terms, the treatment or condition label means: 15 to 20 received Ad26.COV2.S at low or high dose, single or two shots; several received placebo; per-sample allocation not given. Repertoires of vaccine and placebo recipients were sequenced from samples taken on day 63 after the first injection. Cohort 1b enrolled roughly 25 adults aged 18-55 years at a single site in Boston, USA, between 29 July and 7 August 2020. Ad26.COV2.S consisted of a replication-incompetent adenovirus type 26 vector by which a prefusion-stabilized SARS-CoV-2 spike protein from the original Wuhan strain was expressed. Including the terminal cysteine and phenylalanine, the CDR3 comprises 12 residues. The DNA shown is the 36-base CDR3, in frame from base 1. V is pared back by 6 bases and J by 3 bases, with 9 bases lying between the germline termini. Taken from the germline V gene, the CDR1 and CDR2 loops are SGHAT and FQNNGV.

In this sample, this clone turned up once. Its target antigen remains unknown. Base qualities are not provided; no much larger clone lies one nucleotide away. Sequenced here: peripheral blood, sampled in a trial of Ad26.COV2.S vaccine versus placebo. Recombination connected TRBV11-2 to TRBJ2-7, with a weak D call of TRBD2 (6 bases match). This TCR derives from a person aged 18 to 65 who received the Ad26.COV2.S COVID-19 vaccine or a placebo. The CDR3 has the sequence CASSPGGYEQYF. The DNA is as follows: TGTGCCAGCAGTCCCGGGGGCTACGAGCAGTACTTC.